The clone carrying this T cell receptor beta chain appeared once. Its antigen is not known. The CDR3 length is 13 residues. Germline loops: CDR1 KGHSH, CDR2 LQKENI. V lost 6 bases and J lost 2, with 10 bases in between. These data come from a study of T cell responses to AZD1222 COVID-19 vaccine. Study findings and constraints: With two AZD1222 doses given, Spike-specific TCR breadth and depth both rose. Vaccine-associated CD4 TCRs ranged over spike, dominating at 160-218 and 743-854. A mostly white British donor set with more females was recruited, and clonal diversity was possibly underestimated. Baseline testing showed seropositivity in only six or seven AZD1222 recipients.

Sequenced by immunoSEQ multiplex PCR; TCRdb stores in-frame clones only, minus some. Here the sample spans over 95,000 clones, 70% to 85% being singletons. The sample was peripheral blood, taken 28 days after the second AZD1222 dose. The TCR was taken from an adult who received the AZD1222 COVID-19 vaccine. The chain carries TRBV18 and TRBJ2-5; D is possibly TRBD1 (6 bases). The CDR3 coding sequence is TGTGCCAGCTCCCAGACAGGTCAAGAGACCCAGTACTTC. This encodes CASSQTGQETQYF. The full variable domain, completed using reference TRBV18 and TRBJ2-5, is NAGVMQNPRHLVRRRGQEARLRCSPMKGHSHVYWYRQLPEEGLKFMVYLQKENIIDESGMPKERFSAEFPKEGPSILRIQQVVRGDSAAYFCASSQTGQETQYFGPGTRLLVL.